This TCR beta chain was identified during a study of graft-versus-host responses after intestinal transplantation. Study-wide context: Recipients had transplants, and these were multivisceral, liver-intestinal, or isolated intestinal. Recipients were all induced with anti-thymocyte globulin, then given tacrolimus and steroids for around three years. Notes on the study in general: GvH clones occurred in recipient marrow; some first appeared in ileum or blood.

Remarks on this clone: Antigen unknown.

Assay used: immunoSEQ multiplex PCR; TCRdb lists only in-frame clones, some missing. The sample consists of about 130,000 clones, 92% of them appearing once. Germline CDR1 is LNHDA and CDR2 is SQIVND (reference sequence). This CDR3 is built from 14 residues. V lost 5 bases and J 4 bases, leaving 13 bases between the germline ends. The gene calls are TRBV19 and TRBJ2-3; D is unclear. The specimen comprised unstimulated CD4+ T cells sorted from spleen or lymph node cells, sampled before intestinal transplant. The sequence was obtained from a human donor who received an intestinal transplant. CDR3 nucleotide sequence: TGTGCCAGTAGTCGGAAGGTAGGGCCAGATACGCAGTATTTT. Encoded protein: CASSRKVGPDTQYF.